This T cell receptor (beta chain) derives from a study of ipilimumab plus nivolumab after autologous stem cell transplantation. Background on the study: Median doses per patient: 4 or 5 ipilimumab, roughly 8 nivolumab. The DLBCL group included primary refractory and relapsed cases.

TCRdb's table, derived via immunoSEQ multiplex PCR, lists solely in-frame clones and lacks some. The sample carries around 20,000 clones, more than 60% recorded once. Germline-derived CDR1 and CDR2 are SEHNR and FQNEAQ (reference sequence). CDR3 length equals 14 residues. Deletions cut 5 bases from V and 0 bases from J, with 8 bases between. This clonotype was obtained from a male donor with diffuse large B-cell lymphoma. The gene calls are TRBV7-9 and TRBJ1-3, with D perhaps TRBD1 (6 bases). Sequenced here: PBMCs, sampled in a trial of ipilimumab plus nivolumab as post-transplant consolidation. CDR3 loop: CASSTGLSGNTIYF. The CDR3 DNA sequence: TGTGCCAGCAGCACAGGGCTCTCTGGAAACACCATATATTTT.